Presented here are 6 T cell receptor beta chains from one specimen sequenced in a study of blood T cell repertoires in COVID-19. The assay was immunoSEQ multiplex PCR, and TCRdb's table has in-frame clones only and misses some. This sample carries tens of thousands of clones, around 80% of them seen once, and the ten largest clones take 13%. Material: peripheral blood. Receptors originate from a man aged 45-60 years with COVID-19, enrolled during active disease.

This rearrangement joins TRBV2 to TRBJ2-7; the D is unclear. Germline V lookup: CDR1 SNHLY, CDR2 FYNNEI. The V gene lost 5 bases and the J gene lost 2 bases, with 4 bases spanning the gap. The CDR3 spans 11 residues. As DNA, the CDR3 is TGTGCCAGCAGTTCTACCTACGAGCAGTACTTC. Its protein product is CASSSTYEQYF.

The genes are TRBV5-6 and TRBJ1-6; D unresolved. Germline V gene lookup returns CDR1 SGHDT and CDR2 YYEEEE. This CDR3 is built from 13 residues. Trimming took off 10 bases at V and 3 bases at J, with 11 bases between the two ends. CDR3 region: CASAWSYNSPLHF. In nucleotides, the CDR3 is TGTGCCTCCGCGTGGAGCTATAATTCACCCCTCCACTTT.

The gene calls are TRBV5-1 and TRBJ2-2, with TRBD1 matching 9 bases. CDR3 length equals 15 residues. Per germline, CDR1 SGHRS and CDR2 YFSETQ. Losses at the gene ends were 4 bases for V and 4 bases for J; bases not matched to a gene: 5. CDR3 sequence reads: CASSAGQGFTGELFF. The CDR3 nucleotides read TGCGCCAGCAGCGCGGGACAGGGCTTCACCGGGGAGCTGTTTTTT.

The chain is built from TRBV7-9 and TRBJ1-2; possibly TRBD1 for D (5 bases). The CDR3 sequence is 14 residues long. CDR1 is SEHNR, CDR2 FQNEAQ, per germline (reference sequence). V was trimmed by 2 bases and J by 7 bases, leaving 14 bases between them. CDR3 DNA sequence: TGTGCCAGCAGCTTAATTTCGGGGGGAAGTGGCTACACCTTC. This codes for CASSLISGGSGYTF.

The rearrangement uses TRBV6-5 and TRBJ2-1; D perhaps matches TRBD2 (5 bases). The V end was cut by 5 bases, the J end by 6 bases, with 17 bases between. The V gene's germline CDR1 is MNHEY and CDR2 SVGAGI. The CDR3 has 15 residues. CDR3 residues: CASSPQRAGGNEQFF. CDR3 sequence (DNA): TGTGCCAGCAGTCCCCAACGGGCAGGAGGCAATGAGCAGTTCTTC.

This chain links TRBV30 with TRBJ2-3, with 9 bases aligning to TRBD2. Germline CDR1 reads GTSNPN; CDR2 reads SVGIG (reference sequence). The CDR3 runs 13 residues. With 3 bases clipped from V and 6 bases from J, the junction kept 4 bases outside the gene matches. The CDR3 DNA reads TGTGCCTGGAGCCTAGCGGGGTCGGATACGCAGTATTTT. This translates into CAWSLAGSDTQYF.